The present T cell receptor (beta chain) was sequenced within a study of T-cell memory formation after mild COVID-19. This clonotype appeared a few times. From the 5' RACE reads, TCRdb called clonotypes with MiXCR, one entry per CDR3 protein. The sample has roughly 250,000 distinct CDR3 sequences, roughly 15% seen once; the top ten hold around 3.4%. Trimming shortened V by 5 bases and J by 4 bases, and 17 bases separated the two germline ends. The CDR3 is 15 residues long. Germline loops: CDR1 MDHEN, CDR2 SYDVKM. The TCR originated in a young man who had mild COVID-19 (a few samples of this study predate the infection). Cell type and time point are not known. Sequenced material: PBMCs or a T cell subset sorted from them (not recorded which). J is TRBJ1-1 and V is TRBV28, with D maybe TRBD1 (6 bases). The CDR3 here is CASSPGSGRGTEAFF. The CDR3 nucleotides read TGTGCCAGCAGTCCCGGTTCTGGCAGGGGCACTGAAGCTTTCTTT.